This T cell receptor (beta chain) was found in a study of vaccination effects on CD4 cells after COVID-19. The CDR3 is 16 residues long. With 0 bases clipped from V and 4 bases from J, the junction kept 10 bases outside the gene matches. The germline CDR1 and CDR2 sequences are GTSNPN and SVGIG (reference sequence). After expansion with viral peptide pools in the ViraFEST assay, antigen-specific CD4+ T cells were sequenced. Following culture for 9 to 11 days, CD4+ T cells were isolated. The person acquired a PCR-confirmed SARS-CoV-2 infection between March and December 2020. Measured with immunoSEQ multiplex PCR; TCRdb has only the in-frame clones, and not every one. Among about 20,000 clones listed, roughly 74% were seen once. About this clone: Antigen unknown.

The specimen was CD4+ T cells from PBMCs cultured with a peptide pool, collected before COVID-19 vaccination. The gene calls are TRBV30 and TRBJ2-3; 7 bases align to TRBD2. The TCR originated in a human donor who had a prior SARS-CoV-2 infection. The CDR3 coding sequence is TGTGCCTGGAGTGTAAGGACTAGTCTTTTCCCAGATACGCAGTATTTT. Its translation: CAWSVRTSLFPDTQYF.